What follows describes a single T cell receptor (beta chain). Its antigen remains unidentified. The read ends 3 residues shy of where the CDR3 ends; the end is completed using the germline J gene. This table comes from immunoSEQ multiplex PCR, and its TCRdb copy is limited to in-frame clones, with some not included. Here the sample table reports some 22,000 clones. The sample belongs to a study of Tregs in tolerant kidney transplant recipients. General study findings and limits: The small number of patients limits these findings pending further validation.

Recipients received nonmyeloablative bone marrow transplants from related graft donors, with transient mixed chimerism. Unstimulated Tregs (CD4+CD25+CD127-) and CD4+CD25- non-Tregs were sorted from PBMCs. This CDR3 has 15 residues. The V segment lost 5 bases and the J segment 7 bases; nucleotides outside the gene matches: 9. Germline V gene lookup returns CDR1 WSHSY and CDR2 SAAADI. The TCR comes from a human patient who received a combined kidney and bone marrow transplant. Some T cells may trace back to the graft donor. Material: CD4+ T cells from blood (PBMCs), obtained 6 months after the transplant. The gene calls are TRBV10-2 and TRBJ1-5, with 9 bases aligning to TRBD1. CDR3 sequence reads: CASSHGTGISQPQHF. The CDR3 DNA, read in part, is TGCGCCAGCAGTCACGGGACAGGGATCAGCCAGCCC.